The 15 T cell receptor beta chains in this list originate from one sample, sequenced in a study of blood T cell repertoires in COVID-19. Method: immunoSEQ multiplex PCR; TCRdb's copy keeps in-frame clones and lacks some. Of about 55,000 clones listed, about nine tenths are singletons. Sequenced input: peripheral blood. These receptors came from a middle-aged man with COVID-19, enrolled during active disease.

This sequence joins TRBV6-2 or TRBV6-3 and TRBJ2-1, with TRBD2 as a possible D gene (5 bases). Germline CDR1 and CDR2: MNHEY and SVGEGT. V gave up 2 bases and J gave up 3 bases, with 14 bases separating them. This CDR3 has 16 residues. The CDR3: CASSYLGGLDYNEQFF. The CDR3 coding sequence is TGTGCCAGCAGTTACCTGGGCGGGTTGGACTACAATGAGCAGTTCTTC.

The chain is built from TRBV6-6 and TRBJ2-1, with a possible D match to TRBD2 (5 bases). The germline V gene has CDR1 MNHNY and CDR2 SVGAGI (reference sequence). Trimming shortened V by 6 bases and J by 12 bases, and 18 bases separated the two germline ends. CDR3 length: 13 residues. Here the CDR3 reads CASRSTQPGGQFF. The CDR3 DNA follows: TGTGCCAGCAGATCGACACAGCCAGGAGGGCAGTTCTTC.

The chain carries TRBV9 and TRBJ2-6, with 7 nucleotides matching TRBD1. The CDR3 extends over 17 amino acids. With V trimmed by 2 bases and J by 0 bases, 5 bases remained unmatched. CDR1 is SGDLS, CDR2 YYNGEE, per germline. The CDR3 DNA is TGTGCCAGCAGCGTGGGGACAGCTTTCTCTGGGGCCAACGTCCTGACTTTC. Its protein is CASSVGTAFSGANVLTF.

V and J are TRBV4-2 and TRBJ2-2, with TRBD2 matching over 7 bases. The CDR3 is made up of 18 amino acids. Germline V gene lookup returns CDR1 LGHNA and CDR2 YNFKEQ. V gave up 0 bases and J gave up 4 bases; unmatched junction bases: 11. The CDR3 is CASSQDSAGEDGTGELFF. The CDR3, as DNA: TGTGCCAGCAGCCAAGATTCGGCGGGAGAGGACGGCACCGGGGAGCTGTTTTTT.

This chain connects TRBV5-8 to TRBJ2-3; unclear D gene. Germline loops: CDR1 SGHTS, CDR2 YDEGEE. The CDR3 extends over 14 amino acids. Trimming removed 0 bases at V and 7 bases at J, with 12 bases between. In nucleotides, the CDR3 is TGTGCCAGCAGCTTGGCCTTCGCGGCGTATACGCAGTATTTT. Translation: CASSLAFAAYTQYF.

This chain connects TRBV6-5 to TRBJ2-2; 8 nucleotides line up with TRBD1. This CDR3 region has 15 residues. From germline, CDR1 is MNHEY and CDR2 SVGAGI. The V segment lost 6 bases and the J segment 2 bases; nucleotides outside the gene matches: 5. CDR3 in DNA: TGTGCCAGCAGGGGGGGACAGGAAAACACCGGGGAGCTGTTTTTT. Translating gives CASRGGQENTGELFF.

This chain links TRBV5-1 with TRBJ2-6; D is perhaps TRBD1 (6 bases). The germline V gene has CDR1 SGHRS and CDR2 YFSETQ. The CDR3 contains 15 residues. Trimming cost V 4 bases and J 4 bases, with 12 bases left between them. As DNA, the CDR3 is TGCGCCAGCAGCCCAAACAGGGCAGGGGCCAACGTCCTGACTTTC. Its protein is CASSPNRAGANVLTF. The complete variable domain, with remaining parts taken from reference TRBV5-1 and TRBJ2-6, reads KAGVTQTPRYLIKTRGQQVTLSCSPISGHRSVSWYQQTPGQGLQFLFEYFSETQRNKGNFPGRFSGRQFSNSRSEMNVSTLELGDSALYLCASSPNRAGANVLTFGAGSRLTVL.

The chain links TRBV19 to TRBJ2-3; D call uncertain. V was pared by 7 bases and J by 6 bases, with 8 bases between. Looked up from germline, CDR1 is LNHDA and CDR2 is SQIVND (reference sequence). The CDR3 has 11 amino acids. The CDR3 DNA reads TGTGCCAGTACCATCCAGGATACGCAGTATTTT. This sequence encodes CASTIQDTQYF. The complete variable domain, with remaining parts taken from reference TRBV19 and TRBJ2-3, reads DGGITQSPKYLFRKEGQNVTLSCEQNLNHDAMYWYRQDPGQGLRLIYYSQIVNDFQKGDIAEGYSVSREKKESFPLTVTSAQKNPTAFYLCASTIQDTQYFGPGTRLTVL.

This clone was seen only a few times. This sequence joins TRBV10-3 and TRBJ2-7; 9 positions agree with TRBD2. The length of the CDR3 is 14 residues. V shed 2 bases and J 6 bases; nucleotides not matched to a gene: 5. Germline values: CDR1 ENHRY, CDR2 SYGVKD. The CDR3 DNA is TGTGCCATCAGTGAGCCGGGACTAGCTTTCGAGCAGTACTTC. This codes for CAISEPGLAFEQYF.

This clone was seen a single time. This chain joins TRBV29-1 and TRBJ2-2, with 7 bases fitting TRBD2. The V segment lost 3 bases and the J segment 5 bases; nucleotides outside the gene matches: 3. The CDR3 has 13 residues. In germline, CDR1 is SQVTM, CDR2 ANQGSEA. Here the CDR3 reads CSVDLGGTGELFF. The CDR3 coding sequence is TGCAGCGTTGATCTGGGAGGGACCGGGGAGCTGTTTTTT.

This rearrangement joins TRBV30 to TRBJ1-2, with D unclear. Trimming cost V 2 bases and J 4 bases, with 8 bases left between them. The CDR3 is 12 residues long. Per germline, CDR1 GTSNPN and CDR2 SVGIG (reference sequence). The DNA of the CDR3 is TGTGCCTGGAGTATGAACAGCTATGGCTACACCTTC. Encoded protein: CAWSMNSYGYTF.

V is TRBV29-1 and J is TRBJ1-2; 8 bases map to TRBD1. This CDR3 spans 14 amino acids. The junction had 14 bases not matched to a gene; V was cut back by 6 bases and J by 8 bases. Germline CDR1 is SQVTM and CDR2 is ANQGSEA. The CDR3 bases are TGCAGCGTCACAAACGCGGACAGGGCTCGGGGCTACACCTTC. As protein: CSVTNADRARGYTF.

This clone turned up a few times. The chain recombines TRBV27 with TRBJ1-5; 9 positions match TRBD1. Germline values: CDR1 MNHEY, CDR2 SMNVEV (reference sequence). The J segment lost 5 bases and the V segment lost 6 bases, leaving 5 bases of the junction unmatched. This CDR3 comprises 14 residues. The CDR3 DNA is TGTGCCAGCAGGTCCGGGACAGGGCATCAGCCCCAGCATTTT. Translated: CASRSGTGHQPQHF.

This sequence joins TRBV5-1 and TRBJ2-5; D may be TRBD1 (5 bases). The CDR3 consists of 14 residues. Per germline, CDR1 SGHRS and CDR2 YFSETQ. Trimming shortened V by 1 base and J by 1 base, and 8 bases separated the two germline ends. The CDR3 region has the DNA TGCGCCAGCAGCTTGAGACAGCCCCAAGAGACCCAGTACTTC. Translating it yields CASSLRQPQETQYF.

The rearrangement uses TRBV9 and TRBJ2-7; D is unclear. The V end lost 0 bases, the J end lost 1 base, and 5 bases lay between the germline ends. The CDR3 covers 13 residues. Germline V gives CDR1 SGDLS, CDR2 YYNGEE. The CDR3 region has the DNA TGTGCCAGCAGCGTAGGAGAGTCCTACGAGCAGTACTTC. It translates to CASSVGESYEQYF. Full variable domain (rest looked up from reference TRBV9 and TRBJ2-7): DSGVTQTPKHLITATGQRVTLRCSPRSGDLSVYWYQQSLDQGLQFLIQYYNGEERAKGNILERFSAQQFPDLHSELNLSSLELGDSALYFCASSVGESYEQYFGPGTRLTVT.